This T cell receptor beta chain was retrieved from a study of T cells in Graves' hyperthyroidism and ophthalmopathy. Overall study: Any treatment followed the collection of peripheral blood at initial diagnosis.

The study, taken as a whole, reports: Before onset, by a median of approximately 6.8 months, the model predicted ophthalmopathy.

This clonotype was picked up many times. Its specificity is unknown. The length of the CDR3 is 12 residues. Germline V lookup: CDR1 DFQATT, CDR2 SNEGSKA (reference sequence). Trimming took off 1 base at V and 3 bases at J, with 7 bases between the two ends. RNA transcripts provided the source from which TCR beta CDR3 regions were amplified. HTBI primers drove first-round RT-PCR of the TCR CDR3. TCRdb called the multiplex PCR reads again in MiXCR, with one record for every CDR3 protein. The data hold about 360,000 distinct CDR3 sequences, with approximately 13% observed a single time. The sequenced sample consisted of blood. The receptor's source is a woman aged 18-35 years with Graves' hyperthyroidism. V usage is TRBV20-1 and J usage is TRBJ2-7; tentative D call: TRBD1 (5 bases). The CDR3 here is CSARGQGYEQYF. In nucleotides, the CDR3 is TGCAGTGCTAGAGGCCAGGGCTACGAGCAGTACTTC.